The T cell receptor beta chain under discussion was sequenced for a study of blood T cell repertoires in COVID-19 (dated by TCRdb to 2020 to 2021). With regard to the full study: Samples covering the acute and convalescent phases of COVID-19 were provided by collaborators in the United States, Italy and Spain. The material from the prospective study consisted of cDNA or gDNA derived from T cells, B-cell-depleted T cells, or PBMCs. The dataset comprised deeply sampled blood TCRbeta repertoires from subjects exposed to, actively infected with, or recovered from COVID-19. A freely available public database, intended as a resource for researchers studying the immune response to SARS-CoV-2, is where the repertoires were released. Samples were obtained from the ongoing ImmuneRACE study (first 160 participants) and from over 1,000 subjects provided by 6 global collaborators. A de-identified subject ID, COVID-19 status, age in years and sex were almost always included in the sample metadata. HLA class I and class II types, where available, came from metadata supplied by the sample provider rather than from assay-based typing. General findings and caveats noted by the study authors: The quantity of clinical and demographic metadata differed by source and by participant and was supplied without curation.

A note on this clone: Its antigen is unknown. The input lacks base qualities; no much larger clone sits a single base away. This same CDR3 is encoded by further DNA sequences in the sample.

Each collaborating institution followed its own protocols to collect whole blood in K2EDTA tubes. For TCRbeta analysis, collaborators shipped samples as frozen whole blood, isolated PBMCs, or DNA extracted from either of those sample types. TCRbeta CDR3 regions were amplified from genomic DNA using the immunoSEQ Assay, a bias-controlled multiplex PCR. On the study's bioinformatics: The number of nucleated cells in each sample was estimated from the amplification of reference gene primers within the assay. To quantify the absolute abundance of each unique TCRbeta CDR3 rearrangement, sequence reads were collapsed and filtered. For each sample, productive Simpson clonality was calculated as the square root of Simpson's diversity index over productive rearrangements. TCRdb re-hosts the immuneACCESS table, in-frame sequences only. Its copies lack some clones; in the studies checked, an unresolved V gene accounts for under half of them, and the cause for the rest is not known. That table supplies the V and J calls and clone size; D and trimming were determined from the DNA. This sample gives over 200,000 clones in total; over 70% of them show up just once. The ten largest clones capture 4.5% to 7% of the sample.

The CDR3 runs 13 residues from the cysteine to the phenylalanine. CDR3 DNA is the only sequence kept; it has 39 bases, read in frame from the first base. Relative to germline, V is 4 bases shorter and J is 2 bases shorter, with 9 bases between their ends. The CDR1 and CDR2 encoded by the germline V gene are SGHRS and YFSETQ. Input material: peripheral blood. The chain is assembled from TRBV5-1 and TRBJ2-5; the D gene is perhaps TRBD1, on 6 matching bases. The sequence was collected from a man older than 75 with acute or convalescent COVID-19. DNA sequence: TGCGCCAGCAGCCCCGGACAGCAAGAGACCCAGTACTTC. This codes for CASSPGQQETQYF.